What follows are 30 T cell receptor beta chains derived from one specimen sequenced in a study of CD8+ T cells in alopecia areata. Documented treatment: oral pan-JAK inhibitor, 5-10 mg twice daily. Following RNA extraction, reverse transcription yielded cDNA that acted as the sequencing template. TCRdb's copy holds only in-frame clones and misses some; the assay was immunoSEQ multiplex PCR. The data contain some 200,000 clones, around three fifths of them singletons. Here the sequenced sample was CD8+ T cells sorted from blood, taken at week 24, from a patient treated with tofacitinib. All receptors derive from a human donor with alopecia areata.

This clone was counted a single time. The chain recombines TRBV5-1 with TRBJ2-6, with D hard to call. The CDR3 consists of 16 residues. Germline V lookup: CDR1 SGHRS, CDR2 YFSETQ. Trimming stripped 3 bases from V and 0 bases from J, with 10 bases between. The CDR3 is CASSSSVGSGANVLTF. The CDR3 DNA reads as TGCGCCAGCAGCTCCAGTGTCGGCTCTGGGGCCAACGTCCTGACTTTC.

This clone came up a few times. The chain uses TRBV29-1 and TRBJ2-5, with D tentatively TRBD1 or TRBD2 (7 bases each). The CDR3 has 13 residues. The V end was cut by 5 bases, the J end by 4 bases, with 14 bases between. CDR1 is SQVTM, CDR2 ANQGSEA, per germline. CDR3 nucleotides: TGCAGCGTTCACCCAGGGGGGGGAGAGACCCAGTACTTC. Protein product: CSVHPGGGETQYF.

V and J are TRBV27 and TRBJ1-4, with TRBD1 as a possible D gene (6 bases). The CDR3 is made up of 13 amino acids. The germline V and J ends were trimmed by 5 bases and 7 bases, with 11 bases remaining between them. The germline V gene has CDR1 MNHEY and CDR2 SMNVEV (reference sequence). The CDR3 DNA reads as TGTGCCAGCAGTGCGGGGGGCTTTGAAAAACTGTTTTTT. Translated, it gives CASSAGGFEKLFF. The full variable domain, in which reference TRBV27 and TRBJ1-4 provide the parts outside the CDR3, is EAQVTQNPRYLITVTGKKLTVTCSQNMNHEYMSWYRQDPGLGLRQIYYSMNVEVTDKGDVPEGYKVSRKEKRNFPLILESPSPNQTSLYFCASSAGGFEKLFFGSGTQLSVL.

As for this clone: This sample also contains other DNA sequences that code for the same CDR3. V and J are TRBV5-6 and TRBJ1-1; the D is unclear. Per the germline V gene, CDR1 is SGHDT and CDR2 is YYEEEE. V lost 2 bases and J lost 4, with 3 bases in between. The CDR3 totals 11 residues. CDR3 region: CASSFGTEAFF. The CDR3 DNA follows: TGTGCCAGCAGCTTTGGCACTGAAGCTTTCTTT.

This clone was picked up a small number of times. The rearrangement links TRBV19 to TRBJ1-5; a possible D gene is TRBD1 (5 bases). V dropped 6 bases and J dropped 4 bases, with 19 bases sitting between them. Germline CDR1 reads LNHDA; CDR2 reads SQIVND (reference sequence). This CDR3 is built from 16 residues. CDR3 coding DNA: TGTGCCAGTAGGAAAACCCGCCAGGGTGGGAATCAGCCCCAGCATTTT. Residues: CASRKTRQGGNQPQHF.

This sequence joins TRBV29-1 and TRBJ2-7; 9 positions agree with TRBD1. Germline V gene sequence: CDR1 SQVTM, CDR2 ANQGSEA. V was clipped by 6 bases and J by 0 bases; unmatched bases: 3. The CDR3 spans 13 residues. This chain's CDR3 is CSVEQGASYEQYF. CDR3 nucleotides: TGCAGCGTCGAACAGGGGGCCTCCTACGAGCAGTACTTC.

A remark on this clone: The identical CDR3 is also encoded by other nucleotide sequences in the sample. The rearrangement uses TRBV7-9 and TRBJ2-2; D gene unclear. The CDR3 contains 12 residues. Germline V CDR1 and CDR2: SEHNR, FQNEAQ (reference sequence). Trimming took 2 bases from V and 7 from J, leaving 5 bases between them. CDR3 DNA sequence: TGTGCCAGCAGCTTATCGGGCGGGGAGCTGTTTTTT. Translating it yields CASSLSGGELFF.

The genes are TRBV14 and TRBJ2-6; no clear D. This CDR3 has 18 amino acids. V lost 0 bases and J 1 base, leaving 13 bases between the germline ends. Germline V CDR1 and CDR2: SGHDN, FVKESK. The CDR3 DNA reads as TGTGCCAGCAGCCAAGAATCAGCACTAACTTCTGGGGCCAACGTCCTGACTTTC. It is translated as CASSQESALTSGANVLTF. The full variable domain, completed using reference TRBV14 and TRBJ2-6, is EAGVTQFPSHSVIEKGQTVTLRCDPISGHDNLYWYRRVMGKEIKFLLHFVKESKQDESGMPNNRFLAERTGGTYSTLKVQPAELEDSGVYFCASSQESALTSGANVLTFGAGSRLTVL.

J is TRBJ2-7 and V is TRBV12-5; D is uncertain. The ends were cut back, 6 bases at V and 6 bases at J, with 9 bases in the middle. CDR1 is LGHNT, CDR2 FRNRAP, per germline. CDR3 length equals 11 residues. Written as DNA, the CDR3 is TGTGCTAGTGGCGATGGTTCCGAGCAGTACTTC. It specifies CASGDGSEQYF. Complete variable domain (other parts from reference TRBV12-5 and TRBJ2-7): DARVTQTPRHKVTEMGQEVTMRCQPILGHNTVFWYRQTMMQGLELLAYFRNRAPLDDSGMPKDRFSAEMPDATLATLKIQPSEPRDSAVYFCASGDGSEQYFGPGTRLTVT.

J is TRBJ2-7 and V is TRBV27; D not certain. The CDR3 spans 11 residues. Germline V lookup: CDR1 MNHEY, CDR2 SMNVEV (reference sequence). The V and J ends lost 8 bases and 2 bases respectively, with 7 bases between them. As DNA, the CDR3 is TGTGCCAGCGGAGTTACCTACGAGCAGTACTTC. Protein: CASGVTYEQYF.

This clone was picked up one time. The J gene is TRBJ1-2, the V gene TRBV30, with 7 positions matching TRBD1. Germline V gives CDR1 GTSNPN, CDR2 SVGIG (reference sequence). CDR3 length: 13 residues. Trimming took 7 bases from V and 4 from J; bases not matched to a gene: 9. The chain's CDR3 is CASQGGRIYGYTF. The CDR3 DNA sequence: TGTGCCTCCCAGGGGGGGAGGATCTATGGCTACACCTTC. The entire variable domain, with the rest obtained from reference TRBV30 and TRBJ1-2, is as follows: SQTIHQWPATLVQPVGSPLSLECTVEGTSNPNLYWYRQAAGRGLQLLFYSVGIGQISSEVPQNLSASRPQDRQFILSSKKLLLSDSGFYLCASQGGRIYGYTFGSGTRLTVV.

This chain links TRBV25-1 with TRBJ1-1; D is unresolved. The V gene lost 0 bases and the J gene lost 5 bases, with 1 base spanning the gap. In germline, CDR1 is MGHDK, CDR2 SYGVNS. The CDR3 covers 11 residues. The CDR3 region has the DNA TGTGCCAGCAGTGAATATACTGAAGCTTTCTTT. Translation gives CASSEYTEAFF.

This clone has only a few counts. The chain recombines TRBV29-1 with TRBJ1-1; 11 nucleotides align to TRBD1. The CDR3 contains 14 residues. Germline V lookup: CDR1 SQVTM, CDR2 ANQGSEA. With V trimmed by 5 bases and J by 2 bases, 4 bases remained unmatched. CDR3 sequence reads: CSVWGTGGNTEAFF. The CDR3 DNA reads as TGCAGCGTTTGGGGGACAGGGGGTAACACTGAAGCTTTCTTT. Drawing the rest from reference TRBV29-1 and TRBJ1-1, the complete variable domain is SAVISQKPSRDICQRGTSLTIQCQVDSQVTMMFWYRQQPGQSLTLIATANQGSEATYESGFVIDKFPISRPNLTFSTLTVSNMSPEDSSIYLCSVWGTGGNTEAFFGQGTRLTVV.

The rearrangement uses TRBV5-1 and TRBJ2-1; 12 positions agree with TRBD2. V dropped 4 bases and J dropped 5; count of bases not matched to a gene: 7. Germline V CDR1 and CDR2: SGHRS, YFSETQ. There are 16 residues in the CDR3. The CDR3 reads CASSPRTSGVDNEQFF. The CDR3 DNA reads TGCGCCAGCAGCCCTAGGACTAGCGGGGTGGACAATGAGCAGTTCTTC. The complete variable domain, with remaining parts taken from reference TRBV5-1 and TRBJ2-1, reads KAGVTQTPRYLIKTRGQQVTLSCSPISGHRSVSWYQQTPGQGLQFLFEYFSETQRNKGNFPGRFSGRQFSNSRSEMNVSTLELGDSALYLCASSPRTSGVDNEQFFGPGTRLTVL.

This rearrangement joins TRBV5-1 to TRBJ2-5; D is uncertain. The CDR3 consists of 15 residues. Per the germline V gene, CDR1 is SGHRS and CDR2 is YFSETQ. V lost 0 bases to trimming and J lost 4 bases, with 13 bases between them. CDR3 loop: CASSLATGPGETQYF. The CDR3 region has the DNA TGCGCCAGCAGCTTGGCGACTGGCCCTGGAGAGACCCAGTACTTC.

The genes are TRBV30 and TRBJ1-6; D remains ambiguous. CDR3 length equals 14 residues. CDR1 GTSNPN and CDR2 SVGIG come from the germline V gene (reference sequence). V was trimmed by 3 bases and J by 2 bases, leaving 8 bases between them. The CDR3 region is CAWRRLAYNSPLHF. In nucleotides, the CDR3 is TGTGCCTGGAGACGGTTAGCCTATAATTCACCCCTCCACTTT.

The chain has TRBV30 and TRBJ2-5; D is perhaps TRBD1 (5 bases). CDR1 GTSNPN and CDR2 SVGIG come from the germline V gene (reference sequence). The CDR3 runs 14 residues. Trimming shortened V by 2 bases and J by 5 bases, and 15 bases separated the two germline ends. CDR3 DNA: TGTGCCTGGAGTAGGGTGGACAAAGGGGAGACCCAGTACTTC. This codes for CAWSRVDKGETQYF.

The V call is TRBV5-6, the J call TRBJ1-2; D not certain. The germline V gene has CDR1 SGHDT and CDR2 YYEEEE. The CDR3 consists of 13 residues. Trimming removed 6 bases from V and 8 bases from J, with 17 bases in between. CDR3: CASTMTGLSGYTF. The CDR3 DNA sequence: TGTGCCAGCACCATGACCGGGTTGAGCGGCTACACCTTC.

The chain employs TRBV7-9 and TRBJ1-1; D ambiguous. CDR1 SEHNR and CDR2 FQNEAQ come from the germline V gene (reference sequence). CDR3 size: 13 residues. V shed 8 bases and J shed 1 base, with 11 bases lying between them. CDR3 sequence (DNA): TGTGCCAGCGTCACGGCAGGGAACACTGAAGCTTTCTTT. This gives the protein CASVTAGNTEAFF.

The chain joins TRBV5-5 to TRBJ2-7; 10 bases are a match to TRBD1. This CDR3 spans 14 amino acids. The V and J ends lost 4 bases and 3 bases, in that order; junction bases with no gene match: 4. The germline gives CDR1 SGHKS, CDR2 YYEKEE (reference sequence). The CDR3 sequence is CASSKRTGGYEQYF. DNA of the CDR3: TGTGCCAGCAGCAAACGGACAGGGGGCTACGAGCAGTACTTC.

Concerning this clone itself: The sample holds other DNA sequences that translate to the same CDR3. The V gene is TRBV25-1, the J gene TRBJ2-5; TRBD1 agrees at 9 bases. The CDR3 spans 14 residues. The J segment lost 5 bases and the V segment lost 3 bases, leaving 4 bases of the junction unmatched. The germline V gene encodes CDR1 MGHDK and CDR2 SYGVNS. The CDR3 protein is CASSEGQGVETQYF. Written as DNA, the CDR3 is TGTGCCAGCAGTGAGGGACAGGGCGTGGAGACCCAGTACTTC.

The rearrangement links TRBV30 to TRBJ1-3; D is perhaps TRBD1 (5 bases). Germline values: CDR1 GTSNPN, CDR2 SVGIG (reference sequence). The CDR3 is made up of 13 amino acids. Between the trimmed V and J ends, which lost 2 bases and 0 bases, there was a span of 5 bases. The DNA of the CDR3 is TGTGCCTGGAGTCAGGGCTCTGGAAACACCATATATTTT. Translation: CAWSQGSGNTIYF. Full variable domain (remainder filled in from reference TRBV30 and TRBJ1-3): SQTIHQWPATLVQPVGSPLSLECTVEGTSNPNLYWYRQAAGRGLQLLFYSVGIGQISSEVPQNLSASRPQDRQFILSSKKLLLSDSGFYLCAWSQGSGNTIYFGEGSWLTVV.

V and J are TRBV30 and TRBJ1-3; no clear D gene. This CDR3 is built from 11 residues. V lost 2 bases and J lost 4, with 3 bases in between. Germline loops: CDR1 GTSNPN, CDR2 SVGIG (reference sequence). The CDR3 DNA reads as TGTGCCTGGAGTTCAGGAAACACCATATATTTT. Its translation: CAWSSGNTIYF.

The chain recombines TRBV30 with TRBJ2-7; TRBD2 aligns across 9 bases. This CDR3 comprises 17 residues. Germline V lookup: CDR1 GTSNPN, CDR2 SVGIG (reference sequence). J was trimmed by 6 bases and V by 5 bases; bases with no gene match: 20. CDR3 nucleotides: TGTGCCTGGGACCCACCTCTGTTAGCGGGGGCTGGCTCCGAGCAGTACTTC. It translates to CAWDPPLLAGAGSEQYF.

The V and J genes are TRBV15 and TRBJ2-6, with unresolved D. The CDR3 sequence is 15 residues long. CDR1 and CDR2 from the germline V gene are LNHNV and YYDKDF (reference sequence). Trimming shortened V by 0 bases and J by 3 bases, and 6 bases separated the two germline ends. The CDR3 is CATSRDLSGANVLTF. CDR3 in DNA: TGTGCCACCAGCAGAGATCTTAGTGGGGCCAACGTCCTGACTTTC.

There are a few counts of this clone. The chain couples TRBV7-9 to TRBJ1-4; D gene uncertain. CDR1 is SEHNR and CDR2 is FQNEAQ in the germline V gene (reference sequence). The CDR3 is 14 residues long. Trimming stripped 6 bases from V and 2 bases from J, with 10 bases between. This CDR3 is CASRPPGTNEKLFF. For the CDR3, the DNA is TGTGCCAGCAGGCCTCCCGGGACTAATGAAAAACTGTTTTTT.

The chain uses TRBV4-1 and TRBJ2-1; 8 bases map to TRBD2. The CDR3 is made up of 15 amino acids. Trimming cost V 1 base and J 6 bases; bases outside gene matches: 5. CDR1 and CDR2 from the germline V gene are MGHRA and YSYEKL. The CDR3 sequence is CASSQVQRGSNEQFF. CDR3 coding DNA: TGCGCCAGCAGCCAAGTCCAGCGGGGGAGCAATGAGCAGTTCTTC.

About this clone: This same CDR3 is encoded by further DNA sequences in the sample. V and J are TRBV29-1 and TRBJ1-2; 9 bases are shared with TRBD1. J gave up 5 bases and V 6 bases, and 4 bases lay outside the gene matches. Germline V gene lookup returns CDR1 SQVTM and CDR2 ANQGSEA. The CDR3 has 12 residues. The CDR3 protein is CSVEDRGYGYTF. The CDR3 DNA follows: TGCAGCGTCGAGGACAGGGGTTATGGCTACACCTTC.

The chain recombines TRBV2 with TRBJ1-1; possible D gene TRBD1, 6 bases. The length of the CDR3 is 11 residues. CDR1 and CDR2 from the germline V gene are SNHLY and FYNNEI. V dropped 11 bases and J dropped 11 bases, with 18 bases sitting between them. CDR3 residues: CADRDKNMAFF. The DNA for the CDR3 is TGTGCCGACCGGGACAAGAATATGGCTTTCTTT.

This clone was seen a single time. This sequence joins TRBV6-5 and TRBJ2-7; 7 bases fit TRBD2. The CDR3 runs 14 residues. J gave up 3 bases and V 5 bases, and 7 bases lay outside the gene matches. The V gene's germline CDR1 is MNHEY and CDR2 SVGAGI. CDR3 coding DNA: TGTGCCAGCAGTCAGAGCGGGGAAGGCTACGAGCAGTACTTC. It encodes CASSQSGEGYEQYF.